A single sample gave rise to the 15 T cell receptor beta chains below, sequenced in a study of blood T cell repertoires in COVID-19. Generated by immunoSEQ multiplex PCR, the TCRdb table keeps only in-frame clones and is missing some. In the table there are about 300,000 clones, around 90% of which are singletons. The sequencing sample was made of PBMCs or T cells enriched from blood (not recorded which). Receptors originate from a woman younger than 45 who had recovered from COVID-19.

The rearrangement uses TRBV2 and TRBJ2-3; D perhaps matches TRBD2 (6 bases). V lost 6 bases, J lost 4 bases, and 14 bases lay in between. The germline gives CDR1 SNHLY, CDR2 FYNNEI. CDR3 size: 14 residues. CDR3 loop: CASRAGSTADTQYF. The CDR3 DNA reads TGTGCCAGCAGGGCGGGATCGACCGCAGATACGCAGTATTTT.

The chain joins TRBV18 to TRBJ2-5, with 7 positions matching TRBD1. The V and J ends lost 1 base and 5 bases, in that order; junction bases with no gene match: 10. The V gene's germline CDR1 is KGHSH and CDR2 LQKENI. The CDR3 has 16 amino acids. CDR3: CASSPRTGPDKETQYF. The CDR3 DNA sequence: TGTGCCAGCTCACCACGGACAGGCCCGGACAAGGAGACCCAGTACTTC.

The chain couples TRBV7-9 to TRBJ2-2; maybe TRBD1 (5 bases). This CDR3 spans 15 amino acids. Germline V gives CDR1 SEHNR, CDR2 FQNEAQ (reference sequence). The V and J ends lost 2 bases and 1 base respectively, with 8 bases between them. The CDR3 DNA is TGTGCCAGCAGCTTATTACAGGTGAACACCGGGGAGCTGTTTTTT. Translating gives CASSLLQVNTGELFF.

The V call is TRBV5-4, the J call TRBJ1-1; 7 bases are shared with TRBD1. Germline-derived CDR1 and CDR2 are SGHNT and YYREEE (reference sequence). After removal of 5 bases from V and 7 bases from J, the junction contained 17 bases not matched to a gene. The CDR3 contains 16 residues. This chain's CDR3 is CASSSGTERWNDEAFF. In nucleotides, the CDR3 is TGTGCCAGCAGTTCAGGGACAGAAAGGTGGAACGATGAAGCTTTCTTT.

V gene TRBV7-8 combines with J gene TRBJ2-7, with 9 bases aligning to TRBD1. This CDR3 is 17 amino acids long. With 4 bases clipped from V and 5 bases from J, the junction kept 15 bases outside the gene matches. Germline V gene sequence: CDR1 SGHVS, CDR2 FQNEAQ. The CDR3 DNA reads TGTGCCAGCAGCTCGCACAGGGACAGGGCTATTGATCACGAGCAGTACTTC. Protein: CASSSHRDRAIDHEQYF.

V and J are TRBV7-9 and TRBJ2-5; D may be TRBD1 (6 bases). The CDR3 length is 13 residues. Germline V gene data show CDR1 as SEHNR and CDR2 as FQNEAQ (reference sequence). V dropped 2 bases and J dropped 3 bases, with 7 bases sitting between them. DNA of the CDR3: TGTGCCAGCAGCTTATCAGGGGAAGAGACCCAGTACTTC. Translated, it gives CASSLSGEETQYF.

J is TRBJ2-4 and V is TRBV30; weak D call: TRBD2 (5 bases). Trimming took 5 bases from V and 4 from J, leaving 24 bases between them. Germline CDR1 and CDR2: GTSNPN and SVGIG (reference sequence). This CDR3 is 17 amino acids long. CDR3 protein: CAWRGSAAHEKKNIQYF. The CDR3 DNA sequence: TGTGCCTGGCGGGGATCGGCAGCCCACGAGAAGAAAAACATTCAGTACTTC. The full variable domain, rest sourced from reference TRBV30 and TRBJ2-4, is SQTIHQWPATLVQPVGSPLSLECTVEGTSNPNLYWYRQAAGRGLQLLFYSVGIGQISSEVPQNLSASRPQDRQFILSSKKLLLSDSGFYLCAWRGSAAHEKKNIQYFGAGTRLSVL.

This clone was found a few times. This chain links TRBV28 with TRBJ2-3; TRBD2 aligns across 10 bases. CDR1 is MDHEN and CDR2 is SYDVKM in the germline V gene. The CDR3 length is 16 residues. V was pared by 6 bases and J by 8 bases, with 14 bases of the junction left unmatched. CDR3 bases: TGTGCCAGCAGCCAACACTACGCTAGCGGGAGTTCTACGCAGTATTTT. It specifies CASSQHYASGSSTQYF.

The chain uses TRBV7-8 and TRBJ2-7, with 7 positions matching TRBD2. The length of the CDR3 is 18 residues. The V gene end was trimmed by 1 base and the J gene end by 3 bases; junction bases not matched to a gene: 15. Germline V gene data show CDR1 as SGHVS and CDR2 as FQNEAQ. CDR3: CASSLGAGRHNRGYEQYF. The CDR3, as DNA: TGTGCCAGCAGCTTAGGAGCGGGAAGGCATAATCGGGGCTACGAGCAGTACTTC.

The V call is TRBV7-9, the J call TRBJ1-2; D unresolved. The V end lost 6 bases, the J end lost 0 bases, and 14 bases lay between the germline ends. The CDR3 extends over 15 amino acids. Germline assignment: CDR1 SEHNR and CDR2 FQNEAQ (reference sequence). CDR3 sequence: CASSPSFDSNYGYTF. Here the CDR3 DNA reads TGTGCCAGCAGTCCCTCGTTCGACTCTAACTATGGCTACACCTTC.

V gene TRBV15 combines with J gene TRBJ2-7; TRBD1 might be the D (6 bases). Trimming left V 1 base short and J 3 bases short, with 13 bases between. Germline CDR1 and CDR2: LNHNV and YYDKDF (reference sequence). This CDR3 is built from 15 residues. The CDR3 DNA reads TGTGCCACCAGCAGAGGGGGCAGGGGATACTACGAGCAGTACTTC. Protein sequence: CATSRGGRGYYEQYF.

This clone was seen just once. The rearrangement links TRBV12-5 to TRBJ2-7; D might be TRBD2 (6 bases). Germline V gives CDR1 LGHNT, CDR2 FRNRAP. This CDR3 is 14 amino acids long. V lost 9 bases to trimming and J lost 1 base, with 16 bases between them. Written as DNA, the CDR3 is TGTGCTAGCGCTTTGTGGGGGAGGTCCTACGAGCAGTACTTC. Its protein product is CASALWGRSYEQYF.

The chain links TRBV7-2 to TRBJ1-5; 7 bases align to TRBD1. Germline trimming cut 1 base from V and 5 bases from J; bases unmatched to any gene: 5. The length of the CDR3 is 15 residues. The V gene's germline CDR1 is SGHTA and CDR2 FQGNSA. The CDR3 loop reads CASSLVGQEDQPQHF. DNA of the CDR3: TGTGCCAGCAGCTTAGTTGGACAGGAAGATCAGCCCCAGCATTTT.

This chain joins TRBV5-1 and TRBJ2-7; D possibly corresponds to TRBD1 (6 bases). Per germline, CDR1 SGHRS and CDR2 YFSETQ. Trimming took 4 bases from V and 3 from J, leaving 11 bases between them. CDR3 length: 13 amino acids. The chain's CDR3 is CASSVGQIYEQYF. The DNA of the CDR3 is TGCGCCAGCAGCGTAGGACAGATCTACGAGCAGTACTTC.

The chain joins TRBV28 to TRBJ2-4; a possible D gene is TRBD1 (6 bases). The germline gives CDR1 MDHEN, CDR2 SYDVKM. The CDR3 has 16 residues. V was pared by 2 bases and J by 3 bases, with 14 bases between. The CDR3 nucleotides are TGTGCCAGCAGTTTACTCTACCCAGGGGTCAAAAACATTCAGTACTTC. Protein sequence: CASSLLYPGVKNIQYF.